A selection of T cell receptor beta chains follows, all from one sample in a study of human T cells and chemical hapten exposure. TCRdb reprocessed the RACE reads via MiXCR and lists one record per CDR3 protein. This table holds 210,000 or so distinct CDR3 sequences, about 25% found once. Sequenced material: whole blood, taken in connection with sensitization to the hapten diphenylcyclopropenone (DPC). The receptor set was obtained from a middle-aged woman with alopecia areata. Some clones in this sample may be carry-over from other donors' samples. The CDR3 runs from the conserved cysteine through the conserved F or W.

v_call: TRBV29-1; j_call: TRBJ2-7; cdr3_aa: CSVPAPSPYEQYF
v_call: TRBV6-1; j_call: TRBJ2-1; cdr3_aa: CASSAGTRIYNEQFF
v_call: TRBV20-1; j_call: TRBJ1-1; cdr3_aa: CSALVVNTEAFF
v_call: TRBV29-1; j_call: TRBJ2-7; cdr3_aa: CSVELGVGNEQYF
v_call: TRBV10-3; j_call: TRBJ2-5; cdr3_aa: CAISESEQETQYF
v_call: TRBV15; j_call: TRBJ2-1; cdr3_aa: CATSRESKGGEQFF
v_call: TRBV2; j_call: TRBJ2-7; cdr3_aa: CASRRQGNYEQYF
v_call: TRBV7-7; j_call: TRBJ1-3; cdr3_aa: CASSPTAGAGNTIYF
v_call: TRBV5-6; j_call: TRBJ1-2; cdr3_aa: CASSQSERGYTF
v_call: TRBV4-2; j_call: TRBJ1-5; cdr3_aa: CASSPAEGKPQHF
v_call: TRBV12-3/TRBV12-4; j_call: TRBJ2-1; cdr3_aa: CASSLAWAGHSNEQFF
v_call: TRBV7-9; j_call: TRBJ2-1; cdr3_aa: CASRPDYNEQFF
v_call: TRBV3-1; j_call: TRBJ2-5; cdr3_aa: CASTSAGGSETQYF
v_call: TRBV9; j_call: TRBJ2-3; cdr3_aa: CASSVNAGGTGTQYF
v_call: TRBV20-1; j_call: TRBJ2-7; cdr3_aa: CSARDPAGSTYEQYF
v_call: TRBV6-5; j_call: TRBJ2-1; cdr3_aa: CASSYLGLAGGDAEQFF
v_call: TRBV15; j_call: TRBJ2-5; cdr3_aa: CATSRAHPPGGWEETQYF
v_call: TRBV7-9; j_call: TRBJ2-3; cdr3_aa: CASSLAGGQRLDTQYF
v_call: TRBV29-1; j_call: TRBJ1-4; cdr3_aa: CSVGGSIGEKLFF
v_call: TRBV4-2; j_call: TRBJ2-3; cdr3_aa: CASSQGVLTDTQYF
v_call: TRBV9; j_call: TRBJ2-7; cdr3_aa: CASSPPWRRWSVYEQYF
v_call: TRBV20-1; j_call: TRBJ1-2; cdr3_aa: CSARPEYYGYTF
v_call: TRBV2; j_call: TRBJ2-5; cdr3_aa: CASSDWVSDETQYF
v_call: TRBV27; j_call: TRBJ2-6; cdr3_aa: CASSLSRALTSGANVLTF
v_call: TRBV5-1; j_call: TRBJ2-3; cdr3_aa: CASSLSEADTQYF
v_call: TRBV29-1; j_call: TRBJ2-7; cdr3_aa: CSVEDLRGGASYEQYF
v_call: TRBV19; j_call: TRBJ2-5; cdr3_aa: CASSITGGGQETQYF
v_call: TRBV10-3; j_call: TRBJ2-3; cdr3_aa: CAIRTGQGVPDTQYF
v_call: TRBV20-1; j_call: TRBJ2-7; cdr3_aa: CSAGGTGLSYEQYF
v_call: TRBV6-1; j_call: TRBJ2-1; cdr3_aa: CASSEESRPPYNEQFF
v_call: TRBV12-3/TRBV12-4; j_call: TRBJ1-5; cdr3_aa: CASSVDRGPVEPQHF
v_call: TRBV12-3/TRBV12-4; j_call: TRBJ2-3; cdr3_aa: CASSFNKDTQYF
v_call: TRBV7-2; j_call: TRBJ2-7; cdr3_aa: CASSLGGRGLYEQYF
v_call: TRBV12-3/TRBV12-4; j_call: TRBJ2-1; cdr3_aa: CASSPAPGQGARNEQFF
v_call: TRBV7-2; j_call: TRBJ2-5; cdr3_aa: CASSLWQETQYF
v_call: TRBV29-1; j_call: TRBJ1-2; cdr3_aa: CSADDRGAYTF
v_call: TRBV9; j_call: TRBJ2-5; cdr3_aa: CASSGGMGAGVQETQYF
v_call: TRBV28; j_call: TRBJ2-7; cdr3_aa: CASSTQLAGEKYEQYF
v_call: TRBV10-3; j_call: TRBJ2-3; cdr3_aa: CAISGGNIAAGTDTQYF
v_call: TRBV2; j_call: TRBJ2-2; cdr3_aa: CASSGEVAGLGELFF
v_call: TRBV20-1; j_call: TRBJ2-5; cdr3_aa: CSASYYQETQYF
v_call: TRBV3-1; j_call: TRBJ2-7; cdr3_aa: CASSQDGGRGYEQYF
v_call: TRBV7-9; j_call: TRBJ1-2; cdr3_aa: CASSRGVYGYTF
v_call: TRBV29-1; j_call: TRBJ2-1; cdr3_aa: CSVEETSGIDEQFF
v_call: TRBV7-2; j_call: TRBJ1-1; cdr3_aa: CASSSQGGRVSTEAFF
v_call: TRBV12-3/TRBV12-4; j_call: TRBJ1-5; cdr3_aa: CASSFGENQPQHF
v_call: TRBV5-1; j_call: TRBJ2-1; cdr3_aa: CASSLGQGINEQFF
v_call: TRBV6-5; j_call: TRBJ1-2; cdr3_aa: CASSYGTARGYTF
v_call: TRBV7-9; j_call: TRBJ1-1; cdr3_aa: CASSLYGRNTEAFF
v_call: TRBV27; j_call: TRBJ2-5; cdr3_aa: CASSPGQVWGTQYF
v_call: TRBV29-1; j_call: TRBJ1-4; cdr3_aa: CSAKAATNEKLFF
v_call: TRBV28; j_call: TRBJ1-2; cdr3_aa: CASHWGAGLGYTF
v_call: TRBV7-9; j_call: TRBJ2-5; cdr3_aa: CASTQAGLETQYF
v_call: TRBV9; j_call: TRBJ2-7; cdr3_aa: CASSGGTAYEQYF
v_call: TRBV20-1; j_call: TRBJ2-2; cdr3_aa: CSASSVSGRNTGELFF
v_call: TRBV7-2; j_call: TRBJ1-2; cdr3_aa: CASRLPGPPFYTF
v_call: TRBV9; j_call: TRBJ2-7; cdr3_aa: CASSANEGREQYF
v_call: TRBV6-2/TRBV6-3; j_call: TRBJ2-4; cdr3_aa: CASRKTGGAAKNIQYF